This T cell receptor beta chain was captured in a study of radiotherapy plus CTLA-4 blockade in lung cancer. As for the study in general: More than 15% of enrolled patients responded objectively, and more than 30% had disease control. Findings and caveats of the study: Blood-borne expansion of tumor-derived TCR clones followed radiotherapy plus ipilimumab.

CDR1 is MGHRA, CDR2 YSYEKL, per germline. J gave up 3 bases and V 3 bases, and 4 bases lay outside the gene matches. This CDR3 is built from 14 residues. TCRdb keeps only in-frame clones here, not all; method: immunoSEQ multiplex PCR. Found here are some 120,000 clones, over 65% of them singletons; the top ten hold 3.3%. Notes on this clone: Its target is unknown.

This clonotype was obtained from a human donor with non-small cell lung cancer that progressed on radiotherapy plus ipilimumab. Some clones in this sample may be carry-over from other donors' samples. Material: peripheral blood, obtained from a patient treated with radiotherapy plus ipilimumab. The J gene is TRBJ1-2, the V gene TRBV4-1, with TRBD1 matching over 7 bases. The CDR3 coding sequence is TGCGCCAGCAGCCATTCGGGGACAGACTATGGCTACACCTTC. This gives the protein CASSHSGTDYGYTF.